One and the same sample provided the 15 T cell receptor beta chains below, sequenced in a study of T cells after yellow fever vaccination. MiXCR, run by TCRdb on the 5' RACE reads, gives a single entry per CDR3 protein. Among 500,000 to 550,000 distinct CDR3 sequences, less than 25% were seen once, and the ten largest hold about 15%. The source was PBMCs, collected about 21 days after the first yellow fever vaccination. These receptors came from a young man who received the YFV17D yellow fever vaccine.

This clonotype appeared a few times. This rearrangement joins TRBV3-1 to TRBJ1-1; the match to TRBD1 covers 7 bases. The CDR3 has 14 residues. With 5 bases clipped from V and 6 bases from J, the junction kept 9 bases outside the gene matches. Germline V gives CDR1 LGHDT, CDR2 YNNKEL (reference sequence). The CDR3 nucleotides are TGTGCCAGCAGCGAGACCGGGACAGAAGCTGAAGCTTTCTTT. Translating gives CASSETGTEAEAFF.

In this sample, this clonotype turned up a few times. The genes are TRBV27 and TRBJ2-3; no clear D. Trimming left V 4 bases short and J 1 base short, with 15 bases between. CDR1 is MNHEY and CDR2 is SMNVEV in the germline V gene (reference sequence). CDR3 length equals 16 residues. The DNA of the CDR3 is TGTGCCAGCAGTTCGGACCAACGGTACCGCACAGATACGCAGTATTTT. Protein: CASSSDQRYRTDTQYF.

The chain links TRBV15 to TRBJ2-1, with TRBD2 matching over 11 bases. CDR1 is LNHNV, CDR2 YYDKDF, per germline (reference sequence). The CDR3 is made up of 15 amino acids. With V trimmed by 3 bases and J by 8 bases, 6 bases remained unmatched. The CDR3 DNA reads TGTGCCACCAGCAGGGATCGGACTAGCGGGTATGAGCAGTTCTTC. Translated, it gives CATSRDRTSGYEQFF.

The V and J genes are TRBV7-3 and TRBJ1-2; the match to TRBD1 covers 10 bases. Per the germline V gene, CDR1 is SGHTA and CDR2 is FQGTGA. The junction had 8 bases not matched to a gene; V was cut back by 5 bases and J by 8 bases. This CDR3 has 14 amino acids. The DNA of the CDR3 is TGTGCCAGCAGCCCCACCGGGACAGGGGACGGCTACACCTTC. This codes for CASSPTGTGDGYTF.

This rearrangement joins TRBV3-1 to TRBJ2-7; D is ambiguous. Trimming shortened V by 3 bases and J by 6 bases, and 9 bases separated the two germline ends. CDR3 length: 12 amino acids. Germline-derived CDR1 and CDR2 are LGHDT and YNNKEL (reference sequence). CDR3 bases: TGTGCCAGCAGCCAGGCGAGCGTCGAGCAGTACTTC. Protein: CASSQASVEQYF.

This clonotype was seen only a few times. V is TRBV7-9 and J is TRBJ2-1; 8 bases are shared with TRBD1. Trimming at V came to 1 base and at J to 11 bases, leaving 4 bases not matched to a gene. The germline gives CDR1 SEHNR, CDR2 FQNEAQ (reference sequence). CDR3 length: 13 amino acids. CDR3 DNA: TGTGCCAGCAGCTTAGGGACAGGGATCCAGCAGTTCTTC. Encoded protein: CASSLGTGIQQFF. Using reference TRBV7-9 and TRBJ2-1 for the parts outside the CDR3, the full variable domain is DTGVSQNPRHKITKRGQNVTFRCDPISEHNRLYWYRQTLGQGPEFLTYFQNEAQLEKSRLLSDRFSAERPKGSFSTLEIQRTEQGDSAMYLCASSLGTGIQQFFGPGTRLTVL.

The chain is built from TRBV2 and TRBJ2-7; D is unclear. The CDR3 runs 14 residues. Germline V gene lookup returns CDR1 SNHLY and CDR2 FYNNEI. Trimming cost V 0 bases and J 2 bases, with 8 bases left between them. The CDR3 is CASSEAGWTYEQYF. The CDR3, as DNA: TGTGCCAGCAGTGAAGCGGGCTGGACCTACGAGCAGTACTTC. The full variable domain, with the rest looked up from reference TRBV2 and TRBJ2-7, is EPEVTQTPSHQVTQMGQEVILRCVPISNHLYFYWYRQILGQKVEFLVSFYNNEISEKSEIFDDQFSVERPDGSNFTLKIRSTKLEDSAMYFCASSEAGWTYEQYFGPGTRLTVT.

This clonotype was found a few times. This rearrangement joins TRBV5-5 to TRBJ2-1; tentative D call: TRBD2 (6 bases). CDR1 SGHKS and CDR2 YYEKEE come from the germline V gene (reference sequence). The CDR3 is made up of 16 amino acids. The germline V and J ends were trimmed by 0 bases and 1 base, with 11 bases remaining between them. CDR3 bases: TGTGCCAGCAGCTTGGCGGGGGATCGTTCCTACAATGAGCAGTTCTTC. This gives the protein CASSLAGDRSYNEQFF.

This clonotype turned up a few times. The rearrangement links TRBV7-3 to TRBJ2-1; maybe TRBD2 (5 bases). Trimming took off 8 bases at V and 6 bases at J, with 17 bases between the two ends. Germline V gene data show CDR1 as SGHTA and CDR2 as FQGTGA. The CDR3 spans 14 residues. The CDR3 is CASSQELASNEQFF. The DNA of the CDR3 is TGTGCCAGCTCGCAAGAGCTAGCTTCCAATGAGCAGTTCTTC.

This clonotype was counted at least ten times. The genes are TRBV5-1 and TRBJ2-6; D possibly corresponds to TRBD1 (6 bases). There are 16 residues in the CDR3. In germline, CDR1 is SGHRS, CDR2 YFSETQ. Trimming removed 1 base at V and 0 bases at J, with 8 bases between. CDR3 coding DNA: TGCGCCAGCAGCTTGACAGGGAGCTCTGGGGCCAACGTCCTGACTTTC. It specifies CASSLTGSSGANVLTF.

V and J are TRBV5-6 and TRBJ1-1, with D unclear. V lost 4 bases to trimming and J lost 0 bases, with 13 bases between them. The germline CDR1 and CDR2 sequences are SGHDT and YYEEEE. The CDR3 is 15 residues long. In DNA form, the CDR3 reads TGTGCCAGCAGCCGATTTCCAGTCATGAACACTGAAGCTTTCTTT. Amino acid sequence: CASSRFPVMNTEAFF.

This clonotype was seen a handful of times. The V and J genes are TRBV20-1 and TRBJ2-3, with 8 bases identical to TRBD2. The germline V gene encodes CDR1 DFQATT and CDR2 SNEGSKA (reference sequence). V was clipped by 6 bases and J by 4 bases; unmatched bases: 15. The CDR3 has 16 residues. CDR3 DNA: TGCAGTGCGGCCCCGCGGGGGGTCTATGTATCAGATACGCAGTATTTT. Its protein product is CSAAPRGVYVSDTQYF.

The J gene is TRBJ2-3, the V gene TRBV9, with D possibly being TRBD1 or TRBD2 (5 bases each). Trimming removed 4 bases from V and 4 bases from J, with 22 bases in between. Germline V gene sequence: CDR1 SGDLS, CDR2 YYNGEE. There are 17 residues in the CDR3. The CDR3 region has the DNA TGTGCCAGCAGCATTGGACGAGGGGATAGATTACCAGATACGCAGTATTTT. Residues: CASSIGRGDRLPDTQYF.

This clonotype was found a few times. J is TRBJ1-5 and V is TRBV4-1; possibly TRBD1 for D (5 bases). The CDR3 totals 15 residues. Germline V CDR1 and CDR2: MGHRA, YSYEKL. V was clipped by 1 base and J by 5 bases, with 12 bases between them. For the CDR3, the DNA is TGCGCCAGCAGCCAAGGGGGGGACGCCCATCAGCCCCAGCATTTT. Translating gives CASSQGGDAHQPQHF.

The chain employs TRBV20-1 and TRBJ2-7; D ambiguous. CDR3 length equals 11 residues. V shed 6 bases and J shed 3 bases, with 9 bases lying between them. Germline V CDR1 and CDR2: DFQATT, SNEGSKA (reference sequence). The DNA for the CDR3 is TGCAGTGCGAGGTCAATCTACGAGCAGTACGTC. It encodes CSARSIYEQYV.